This T cell receptor beta chain derives from a study of T cell repertoires in cytomegalovirus infection. On the study more broadly: Public TCR beta signature analysis indicated the presence of both CMV infection and matching HLA type.

General study results and limits: What dominated the ex vivo response were HLA-C-restricted CMV-specific TCR beta clonotypes. Cumulative public TCR beta family frequency identified CMV carriers with the relevant HLA.

With respect to this clonotype: Its antigen is unknown. A much larger clonotype is one base distant, so this may be a read error.

TCRdb re-derived calls from the reads in MiXCR, one entry per CDR3 protein. Here the sample spans some 280,000 distinct CDR3 sequences, roughly an eighth being singletons. Germline loops: CDR1 SGHTA, CDR2 FQGNSA. CDR3 length equals 14 residues. Sequenced: PBMCs. The receptor was derived from a human donor in good health (CMV status not recorded). Some clones in this sample may be carry-over from other donors' samples. V and J are TRBV7-2 and TRBJ2-7; D perhaps matches TRBD1 (6 bases). CDR3 region: CASSPRTVGYERYF. In DNA form, the CDR3 reads TGTGCCAGCAGCCCAAGGACAGTTGGGTACGAGCGGTACTTC.